These 21 T cell receptor beta chains share one sample of origin, sequenced in a study of Tregs in tolerant kidney transplant recipients. The data were produced by immunoSEQ multiplex PCR, yet TCRdb's version contains in-frame clones alone and is incomplete. The repertoire has 100,000 to 150,000 clones, 92% of them found once; the top ten carry approximately 0.54%. Sample: CD4+ T cells from blood. Receptors were obtained from a human donor in good health.

This rearrangement joins TRBV6-5 to TRBJ1-6, with D possibly matching TRBD1 (5 bases). The CDR3 covers 14 residues. The V gene's germline CDR1 is MNHEY and CDR2 SVGAGI. V gave up 2 bases and J gave up 5 bases, with 7 bases separating them. The CDR3 sequence is CASSYQGNNSPLHF. CDR3 nucleotide sequence: TGTGCCAGCAGTTACCAGGGAAATAATTCACCCCTCCACTTT.

The V and J genes are TRBV2 and TRBJ2-1, with 9 positions matching TRBD1. Germline V gene sequence: CDR1 SNHLY, CDR2 FYNNEI. The CDR3 spans 14 residues. With V trimmed by 6 bases and J by 7 bases, 7 bases remained unmatched. The CDR3 nucleotides read TGTGCCAGCAGCCGTGACGGGACAGGGAATGAGCAGTTCTTC. It encodes CASSRDGTGNEQFF.

The V gene is TRBV5-5, the J gene TRBJ1-4; D call uncertain. The V end was cut by 4 bases, the J end by 2 bases, with 6 bases between. The germline V gene encodes CDR1 SGHKS and CDR2 YYEKEE (reference sequence). The CDR3 is made up of 13 amino acids. The CDR3 reads CASSSDTNEKLFF. CDR3 coding DNA: TGTGCCAGCAGCAGCGACACTAATGAAAAACTGTTTTTT.

A single count supports this clone. The rearrangement joins TRBV14 to TRBJ2-5; 7 nucleotides line up with TRBD1. The CDR3 extends over 16 amino acids. CDR1 SGHDN and CDR2 FVKESK come from the germline V gene. Trimming cost V 4 bases and J 4 bases; bases outside gene matches: 12. CDR3 residues: CASSPFRQGPLETQYF. CDR3 bases: TGTGCCAGCAGCCCCTTCCGACAGGGACCTTTAGAGACCCAGTACTTC.

The chain is built from TRBV28 and TRBJ1-2; a weak D match, TRBD1 (6 bases). The CDR3 covers 13 residues. Trimming cost V 6 bases and J 5 bases, with 13 bases left between them. Looked up from germline, CDR1 is MDHEN and CDR2 is SYDVKM. The CDR3 DNA is TGTGCCAGCAGCCCGCCGACAGGATATGGCTACACCTTC. This codes for CASSPPTGYGYTF.

The chain couples TRBV20-1 to TRBJ2-1; no clear D gene. V was trimmed by 2 bases and J by 3 bases, leaving 2 bases between them. The CDR3 covers 11 residues. Germline CDR1 DFQATT, CDR2 SNEGSKA (reference sequence). The CDR3 loop reads CSARHYNEQFF. CDR3 in DNA: TGCAGTGCTAGACACTACAATGAGCAGTTCTTC.

The rearrangement joins TRBV5-4 to TRBJ2-2, with unresolved D. V lost 2 bases, J lost 6 bases, and 14 bases lay in between. CDR3 length: 15 residues. Germline lookup yields CDR1 SGHNT and CDR2 YYREEE (reference sequence). In DNA, the CDR3 is TGTGCCAGCAGCTTTACCTTGCATGGGGCCGGGGAGCTGTTTTTT. As protein: CASSFTLHGAGELFF.

This chain joins TRBV13 and TRBJ1-5; D may be TRBD1 (5 bases). This CDR3 is built from 14 residues. Trimming shortened V by 0 bases and J by 10 bases, and 13 bases separated the two germline ends. Looked up from germline, CDR1 is PRHDT and CDR2 is FYEKMQ (reference sequence). CDR3 loop: CASSLGQARDPQHF. In nucleotides, the CDR3 is TGTGCCAGCAGCTTAGGCCAGGCCCGGGACCCCCAGCATTTT.

This clone appeared a few times. The rearrangement links TRBV29-1 to TRBJ2-5; possible D gene TRBD1, 7 bases. Germline lookup yields CDR1 SQVTM and CDR2 ANQGSEA. This CDR3 region has 14 residues. Trimming stripped 3 bases from V and 2 bases from J, with 13 bases between. In DNA form, the CDR3 reads TGCAGCGTTGAGCTACAGGGGAGGCAAGAGACCCAGTACTTC. Translated, it gives CSVELQGRQETQYF.

The genes are TRBV27 and TRBJ2-1; no clear D gene. Trimming cost V 2 bases and J 4 bases, with 6 bases left between them. Germline CDR1 is MNHEY and CDR2 is SMNVEV (reference sequence). The CDR3 loop spans 13 amino acids. The CDR3 loop reads CASSLGRYNEQFF. CDR3 nucleotide sequence: TGTGCCAGCAGTTTAGGGCGGTACAATGAGCAGTTCTTC.

V gene TRBV9 combines with J gene TRBJ2-7; D remains unclear. Trimming removed 4 bases at V and 5 bases at J, with 16 bases between. The CDR3 has 14 residues. The germline V gene has CDR1 SGDLS and CDR2 YYNGEE. The CDR3 loop reads CASSSSPQSNEQYF. CDR3 in DNA: TGTGCCAGCAGCTCCTCCCCTCAGAGTAACGAGCAGTACTTC.

The chain uses TRBV7-7 and TRBJ2-1; D possibly corresponds to TRBD2 (7 bases). Germline CDR1 reads SSHAT; CDR2 reads FNYEAQ (reference sequence). This CDR3 has 17 residues. The V end was cut by 8 bases, the J end by 9 bases, with 29 bases between. CDR3 region: CASLGGEIINPGREQFF. CDR3 DNA sequence: TGTGCCAGCCTAGGGGGGGAGATAATCAACCCCGGGCGTGAGCAGTTCTTC.

The rearrangement uses TRBV5-4 and TRBJ2-1, with 8 bases matching TRBD2. The V gene's germline CDR1 is SGHNT and CDR2 YYREEE (reference sequence). There are 14 residues in the CDR3. Germline trimming cut 5 bases from V and 9 bases from J; bases unmatched to any gene: 10. The CDR3 protein is CASRNYGRGGEQFF. The DNA of the CDR3 is TGTGCCAGCAGGAACTACGGGAGGGGAGGTGAGCAGTTCTTC.

V usage is TRBV29-1 and J usage is TRBJ1-3, with D possibly TRBD1 on 6 matching bases. The V end was cut by 5 bases, the J end by 2 bases, with 16 bases between. CDR1 SQVTM and CDR2 ANQGSEA come from the germline V gene. The CDR3 consists of 15 residues. CDR3 amino acids: CSVTTGTSPGNTIYF. The CDR3 DNA reads as TGCAGCGTTACTACCGGGACAAGCCCTGGAAACACCATATATTTT.

This clone was seen a handful of times. DNA of the CDR3: TGTGCCAGCAGCTTAGCTGGGGTGAACACTGAAGCTTTCTTT. Translation: CASSLAGVNTEAFF. The J gene is TRBJ1-1, the V gene TRBV13; no clear D gene. The CDR3 contains 14 residues. With 1 base removed from V and 0 bases from J, the gap between germline ends came to 6 bases. Germline values: CDR1 PRHDT, CDR2 FYEKMQ (reference sequence).

This clone was recorded only once. This sequence joins TRBV11-2 and TRBJ1-4; 9 nucleotides agree with TRBD1. This CDR3 comprises 15 residues. Germline V gene sequence: CDR1 SGHAT, CDR2 FQNNGV. The ends lost 1 base at V and 4 bases at J; junction bases unmatched: 1. The chain's CDR3 is CASSLGDRDNEKLFF. CDR3 DNA sequence: TGTGCCAGCAGCTTAGGGGACAGGGATAATGAAAAACTGTTTTTT.

V is TRBV11-3 and J is TRBJ2-2, with 11 bases that match TRBD2. CDR3 length equals 16 residues. Trimming at V came to 2 bases and at J to 1 base, leaving 0 bases not matched to a gene. The germline gives CDR1 SGHNT, CDR2 YENEEA. This CDR3 is CASSLTSGRNTGELFF. DNA for the CDR3: TGTGCCAGCAGCTTAACTAGCGGGAGGAACACCGGGGAGCTGTTTTTT.

The CDR3 nucleotides are TGTGCCAGTAGTAACACAGATACGCAGTATTTT. It translates to CASSNTDTQYF. The chain joins TRBV19 to TRBJ2-3; D remains ambiguous. Germline loops: CDR1 LNHDA, CDR2 SQIVND (reference sequence). Between the trimmed V and J ends, which lost 4 bases and 2 bases, there was a span of 1 base. This CDR3 has 11 residues.

V usage is TRBV6-4 and J usage is TRBJ2-2; 8 bases align to TRBD2. The CDR3 is made up of 16 amino acids. Germline CDR1 reads MRHNA; CDR2 reads SNTAGT. Trimming removed 0 bases from V and 5 bases from J; junction bases left unmatched: 5. The CDR3 sequence: CASSDSSGGRTGELFF. The CDR3 region has the DNA TGTGCCAGCAGTGACTCGTCGGGGGGGCGGACCGGGGAGCTGTTTTTT.

The chain is built from TRBV30 and TRBJ2-3; 13 nucleotides align to TRBD2. There are 13 residues in the CDR3. CDR1 is GTSNPN and CDR2 is SVGIG in the germline V gene (reference sequence). Trimming removed 7 bases from V and 3 bases from J; junction bases left unmatched: 1. The CDR3 protein is CALTSGGTDTQYF. CDR3 bases: TGTGCCTTGACTAGCGGGGGGACAGATACGCAGTATTTT.

This sequence joins TRBV10-2 and TRBJ1-5, with 9 nucleotides matching TRBD1. V lost 10 bases to trimming and J lost 4 bases; unmatched junction nucleotides: 2. The germline CDR1 and CDR2 sequences are WSHSY and SAAADI. This CDR3 is built from 12 residues. The CDR3 nucleotides are TGCGCCACCGGGACAGGGAATCAGCCCCAGCATTTT. Translation gives CATGTGNQPQHF.